This T cell receptor (beta chain) originates from a study of T-cell reconstitution after alpha-beta-depleted transplantation in children. In the case of this clonotype: Its antigen is not identified.

The CDR3 runs 13 residues. Trimming stripped 10 bases from V and 5 bases from J, with 17 bases between. Germline CDR1 and CDR2: ENHRY and SYGVKD. Study-wide results and caveats: Surviving recipient T cells and thymic progenitors produced the high day-60 TCRbeta diversity seen in some patients. Alpha-beta T cells about two months after transplant reportedly derived from several hundred expanded graft clones.

Preparation of the TCRbeta library used unique molecular identifiers. MiXCR, run by TCRdb on the PCR reads, gives a single entry per CDR3 protein. This table holds about 540,000 distinct CDR3 sequences, roughly a quarter found once. The chain couples TRBV10-3 to TRBJ1-2; maybe TRBD1 (5 bases). This sample comprised PBMCs, obtained before TCRalphabeta/CD19-depleted stem cell transplant. This TCR was sampled from a boy in the first two years of life with Wiskott-Aldrich syndrome, due to receive a stem cell transplant. This chain's CDR3 is CATKAGFGYGYTF. For the CDR3, the DNA is TGTGCCACAAAGGCAGGGTTCGGTTATGGCTACACCTTC.